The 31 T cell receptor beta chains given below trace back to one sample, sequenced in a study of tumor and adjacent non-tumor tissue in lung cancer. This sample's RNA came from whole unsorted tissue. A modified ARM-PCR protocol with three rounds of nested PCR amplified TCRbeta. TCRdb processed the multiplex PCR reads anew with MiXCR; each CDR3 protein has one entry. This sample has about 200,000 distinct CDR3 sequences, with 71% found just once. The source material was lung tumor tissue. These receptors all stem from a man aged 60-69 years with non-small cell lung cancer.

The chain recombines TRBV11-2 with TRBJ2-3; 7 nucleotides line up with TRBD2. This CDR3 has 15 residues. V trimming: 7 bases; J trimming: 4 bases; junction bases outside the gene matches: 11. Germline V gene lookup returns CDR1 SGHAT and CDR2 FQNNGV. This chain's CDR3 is CASISFLAVADTQYF. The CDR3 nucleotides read TGTGCCAGCATCTCTTTCCTAGCGGTTGCAGATACGCAGTATTTT.

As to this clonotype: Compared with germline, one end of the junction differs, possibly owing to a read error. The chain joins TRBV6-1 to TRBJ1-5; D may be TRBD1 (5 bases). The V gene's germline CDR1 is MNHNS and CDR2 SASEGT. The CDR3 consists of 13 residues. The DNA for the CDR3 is TGTGCCAGAAGTGAAGAGGGGAGGCAGCCCCAGCATTTT. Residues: CARSEEGRQPQHF.

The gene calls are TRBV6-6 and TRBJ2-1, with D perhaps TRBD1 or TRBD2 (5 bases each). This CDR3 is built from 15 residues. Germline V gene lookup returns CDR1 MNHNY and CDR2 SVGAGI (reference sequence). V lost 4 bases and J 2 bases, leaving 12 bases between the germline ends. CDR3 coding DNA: TGTGCCAGCAGTTGGGGCGGGCGAGCCTACAATGAGCAGTTCTTC. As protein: CASSWGGRAYNEQFF.

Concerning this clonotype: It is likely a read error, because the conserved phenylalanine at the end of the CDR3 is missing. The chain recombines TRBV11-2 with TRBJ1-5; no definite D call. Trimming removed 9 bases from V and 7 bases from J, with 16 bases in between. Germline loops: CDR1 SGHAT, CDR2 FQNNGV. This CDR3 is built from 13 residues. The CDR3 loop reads CASSRALGQPQHV. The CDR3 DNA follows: TGTGCCAGTAGCCGTGCTCTGGGGCAGCCCCAGCATGTT.

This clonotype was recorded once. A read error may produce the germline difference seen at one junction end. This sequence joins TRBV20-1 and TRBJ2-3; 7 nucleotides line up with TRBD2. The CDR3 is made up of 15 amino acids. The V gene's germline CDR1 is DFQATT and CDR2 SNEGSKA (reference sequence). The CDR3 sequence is CSARDSSTSADTQFF. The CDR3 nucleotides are TGCAGTGCTAGAGACTCCTCTACTAGCGCAGATACGCAGTTTTTT.

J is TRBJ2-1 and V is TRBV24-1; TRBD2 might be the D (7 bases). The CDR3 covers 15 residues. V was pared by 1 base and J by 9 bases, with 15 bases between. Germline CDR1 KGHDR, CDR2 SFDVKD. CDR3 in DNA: TGTGCCACCAGTGATTTCGGCCGGGGAGGGGGTGAGCAGTTCTTC. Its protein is CATSDFGRGGGEQFF.

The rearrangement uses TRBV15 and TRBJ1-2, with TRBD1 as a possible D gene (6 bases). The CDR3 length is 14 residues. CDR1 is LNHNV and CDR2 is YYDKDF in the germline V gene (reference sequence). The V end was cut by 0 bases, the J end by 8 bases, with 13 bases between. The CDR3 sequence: CATSRERTGGGYTF. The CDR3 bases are TGTGCCACCAGCAGAGAGCGGACCGGGGGCGGCTACACCTTC.

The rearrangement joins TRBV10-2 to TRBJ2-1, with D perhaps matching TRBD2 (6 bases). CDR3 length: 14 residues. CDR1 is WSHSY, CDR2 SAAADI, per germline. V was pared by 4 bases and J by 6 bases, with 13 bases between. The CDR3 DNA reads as TGCGCCAGCAGTGCCCAAGGGACTTCCAATGAGCAGTTCTTC. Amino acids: CASSAQGTSNEQFF.

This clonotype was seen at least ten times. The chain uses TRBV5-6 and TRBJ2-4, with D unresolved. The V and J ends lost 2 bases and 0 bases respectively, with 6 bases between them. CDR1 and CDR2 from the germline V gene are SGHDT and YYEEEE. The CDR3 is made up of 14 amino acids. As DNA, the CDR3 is TGTGCCAGCAGCTTTACCCTAGCCAAAAACATTCAGTACTTC. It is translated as CASSFTLAKNIQYF.

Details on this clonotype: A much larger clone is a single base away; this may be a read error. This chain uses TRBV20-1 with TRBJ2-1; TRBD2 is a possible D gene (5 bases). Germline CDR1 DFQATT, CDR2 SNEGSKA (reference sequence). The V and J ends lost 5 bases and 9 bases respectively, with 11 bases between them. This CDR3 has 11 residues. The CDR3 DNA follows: TGCAGTGCTGATAAACTAGGTGAGCAGTTCTTC. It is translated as CSADKLGEQFF.

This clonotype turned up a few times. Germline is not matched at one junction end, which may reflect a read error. CDR3 residues: CANSAISGSVYNEQFF. DNA for the CDR3: TGTGCCAACAGTGCAATTAGCGGGAGTGTTTACAATGAGCAGTTCTTC. The chain uses TRBV6-5 and TRBJ2-1; 9 positions agree with TRBD2. The CDR3 length is 16 residues. CDR1 and CDR2 from the germline V gene are MNHEY and SVGAGI.

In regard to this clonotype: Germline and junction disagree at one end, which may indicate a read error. The CDR3 reads CTSSGGRVSRGETQYF. The DNA of the CDR3 is TGTACCAGTAGCGGTGGCCGGGTCTCCCGAGGAGAGACCCAGTACTTC. The chain carries TRBV5-6 and TRBJ2-5; D may be TRBD2 (6 bases). The CDR3 has 16 amino acids. Per germline, CDR1 SGHDT and CDR2 YYEEEE.

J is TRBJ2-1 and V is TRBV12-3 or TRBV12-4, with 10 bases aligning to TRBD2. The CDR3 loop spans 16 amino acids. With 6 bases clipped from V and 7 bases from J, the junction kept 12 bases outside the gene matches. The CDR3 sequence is CASRPPGLAHTNEQFF. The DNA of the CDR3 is TGTGCCAGCAGGCCTCCGGGACTAGCGCATACGAATGAGCAGTTCTTC.

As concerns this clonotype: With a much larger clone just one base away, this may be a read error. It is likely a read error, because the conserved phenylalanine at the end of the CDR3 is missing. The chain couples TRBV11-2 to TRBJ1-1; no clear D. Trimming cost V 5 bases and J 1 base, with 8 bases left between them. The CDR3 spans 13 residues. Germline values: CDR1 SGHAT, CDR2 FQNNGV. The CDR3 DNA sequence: TGTGCCAGCAGCCAAAACCAGAACACTGAAGCTTTCGTT. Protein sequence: CASSQNQNTEAFV.

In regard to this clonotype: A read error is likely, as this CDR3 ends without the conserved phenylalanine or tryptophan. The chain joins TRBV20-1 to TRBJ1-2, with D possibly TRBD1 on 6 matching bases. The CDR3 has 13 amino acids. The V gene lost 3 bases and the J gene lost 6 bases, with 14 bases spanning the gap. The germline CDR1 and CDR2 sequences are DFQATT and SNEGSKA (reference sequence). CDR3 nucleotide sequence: TGCAGTGCTAGTAAGGGACAAGGGGATGGCTACACCCTC. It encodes CSASKGQGDGYTL.

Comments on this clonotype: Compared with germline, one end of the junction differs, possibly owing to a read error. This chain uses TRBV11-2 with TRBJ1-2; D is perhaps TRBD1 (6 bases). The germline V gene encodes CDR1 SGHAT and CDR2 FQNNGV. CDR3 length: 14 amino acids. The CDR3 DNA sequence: TGTGCCAACAGCCCCGACAGGCACAGCTATGTCTACACCTTC. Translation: CANSPDRHSYVYTF. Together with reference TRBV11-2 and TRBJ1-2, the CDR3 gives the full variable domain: EAGVAQSPRYKIIEKRQSVAFWCNPISGHATLYWYQQILGQGPKLLIQFQNNGVVDDSQLPKDRFSAERLKGVDSTLKIQPAKLEDSAVYLCANSPDRHSYVYTFGSGTRLTVV.

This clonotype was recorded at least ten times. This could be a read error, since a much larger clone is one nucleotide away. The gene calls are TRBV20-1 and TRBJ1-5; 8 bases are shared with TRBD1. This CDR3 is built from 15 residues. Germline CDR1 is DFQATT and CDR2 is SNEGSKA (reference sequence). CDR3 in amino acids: CSASVPGGKNQSQHF. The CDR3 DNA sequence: TGCAGTGCTAGTGTTCCAGGGGGCAAGAATCAGTCCCAGCATTTT.

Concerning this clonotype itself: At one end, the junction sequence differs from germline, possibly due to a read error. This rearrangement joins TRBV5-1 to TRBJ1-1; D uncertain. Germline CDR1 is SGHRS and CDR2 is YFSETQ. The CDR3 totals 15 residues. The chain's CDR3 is CGSSWVEAANTEAFF. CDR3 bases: TGTGGCAGCAGCTGGGTCGAGGCGGCGAACACTGAAGCTTTCTTT. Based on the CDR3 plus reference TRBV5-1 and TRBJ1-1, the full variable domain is KAGVTQTPRYLIKTRGQQVTLSCSPISGHRSVSWYQQTPGQGLQFLFEYFSETQRNKGNFPGRFSGRQFSNSRSEMNVSTLELGDSALYLCGSSWVEAANTEAFFGQGTRLTVV.

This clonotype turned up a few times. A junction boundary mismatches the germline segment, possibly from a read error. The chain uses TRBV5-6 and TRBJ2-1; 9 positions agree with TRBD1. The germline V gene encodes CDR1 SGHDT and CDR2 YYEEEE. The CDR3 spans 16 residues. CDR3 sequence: CASSLEGTGTYDEQFF. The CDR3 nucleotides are TGTGCCAGCAGCTTGGAGGGGACAGGGACCTACGATGAGCAGTTCTTC.

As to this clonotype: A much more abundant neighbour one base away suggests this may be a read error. DNA of the CDR3: TGCAGTGCTATATCATTAGGGGGTGCGCAGTACTTC. Translated, it gives CSAISLGGAQYF. The chain carries TRBV20-1 and TRBJ2-7; D may be TRBD1 (6 bases). This CDR3 is 12 amino acids long. Trimming left V 4 bases short and J 9 bases short, with 16 bases between. The V gene's germline CDR1 is DFQATT and CDR2 SNEGSKA (reference sequence).

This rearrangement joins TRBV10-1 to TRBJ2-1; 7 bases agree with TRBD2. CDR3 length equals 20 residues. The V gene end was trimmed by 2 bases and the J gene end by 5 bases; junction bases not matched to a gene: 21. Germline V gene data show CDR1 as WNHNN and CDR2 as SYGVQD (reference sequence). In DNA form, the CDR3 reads TGCGCCAGCAGTGAGCCAGGAGGGGAGCGGGAATCGACTTTCAACAATGAGCAGTTCTTC. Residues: CASSEPGGERESTFNNEQFF.

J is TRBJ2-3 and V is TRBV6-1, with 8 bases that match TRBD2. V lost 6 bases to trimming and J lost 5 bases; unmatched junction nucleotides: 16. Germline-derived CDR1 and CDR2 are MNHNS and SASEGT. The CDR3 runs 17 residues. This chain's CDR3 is CASSAPPRGGKGDTQYF. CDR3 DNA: TGTGCCAGCAGCGCTCCCCCCCGGGGGGGAAAGGGAGATACGCAGTATTTT.

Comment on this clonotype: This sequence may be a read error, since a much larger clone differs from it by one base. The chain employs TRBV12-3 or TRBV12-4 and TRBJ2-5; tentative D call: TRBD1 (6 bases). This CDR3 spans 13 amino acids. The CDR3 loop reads CASSIQGRETQCF. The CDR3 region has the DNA TGTGCCAGCAGTATACAGGGCAGAGAGACCCAGTGCTTC.

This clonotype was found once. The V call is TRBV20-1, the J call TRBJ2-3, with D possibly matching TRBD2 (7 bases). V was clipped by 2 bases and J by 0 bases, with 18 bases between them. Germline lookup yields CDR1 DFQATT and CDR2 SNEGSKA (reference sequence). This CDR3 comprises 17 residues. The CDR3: CSARSYRWGGSTDTQYF. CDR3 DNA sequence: TGCAGTGCTAGATCCTATAGGTGGGGGGGCAGCACAGATACGCAGTATTTT.

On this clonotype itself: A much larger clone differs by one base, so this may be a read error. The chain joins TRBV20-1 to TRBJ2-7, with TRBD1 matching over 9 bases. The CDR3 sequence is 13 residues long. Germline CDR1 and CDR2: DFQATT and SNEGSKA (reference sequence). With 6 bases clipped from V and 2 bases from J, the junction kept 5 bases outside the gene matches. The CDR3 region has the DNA TGCAGTGCATGGGACAGGGAGACCTACGAGCAGTACTTC. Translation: CSAWDRETYEQYF.

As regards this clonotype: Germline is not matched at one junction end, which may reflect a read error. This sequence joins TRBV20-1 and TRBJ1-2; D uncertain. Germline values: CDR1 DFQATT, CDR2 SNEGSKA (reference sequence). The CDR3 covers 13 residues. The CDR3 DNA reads TGCAATGCTAGAGATACGGGGTGCTATGGCTACACCTTC. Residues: CNARDTGCYGYTF.

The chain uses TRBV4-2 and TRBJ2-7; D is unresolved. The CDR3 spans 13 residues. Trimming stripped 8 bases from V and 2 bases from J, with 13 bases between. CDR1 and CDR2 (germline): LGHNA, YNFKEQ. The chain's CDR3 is CASCPDGPYEQYF. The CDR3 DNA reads TGTGCCAGCTGCCCGGACGGACCCTACGAGCAGTACTTC.

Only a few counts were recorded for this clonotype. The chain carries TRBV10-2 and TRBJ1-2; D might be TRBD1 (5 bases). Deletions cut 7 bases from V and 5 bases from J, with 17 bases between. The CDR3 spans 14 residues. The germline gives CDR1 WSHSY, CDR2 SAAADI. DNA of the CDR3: TGCGCCAGCAATGGGCGGACATCGGATTATGGCTACACCTTC. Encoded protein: CASNGRTSDYGYTF.

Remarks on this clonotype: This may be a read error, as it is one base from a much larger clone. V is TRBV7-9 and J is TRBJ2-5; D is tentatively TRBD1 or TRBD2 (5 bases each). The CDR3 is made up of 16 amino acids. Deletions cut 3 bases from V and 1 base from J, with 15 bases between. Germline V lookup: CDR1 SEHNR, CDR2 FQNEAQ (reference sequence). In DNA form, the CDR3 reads TGTGCCAGCAGCTTTGGGAGAGGGGCGGGCCAAGAGACCCAGTACTTC. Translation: CASSFGRGAGQETQYF.

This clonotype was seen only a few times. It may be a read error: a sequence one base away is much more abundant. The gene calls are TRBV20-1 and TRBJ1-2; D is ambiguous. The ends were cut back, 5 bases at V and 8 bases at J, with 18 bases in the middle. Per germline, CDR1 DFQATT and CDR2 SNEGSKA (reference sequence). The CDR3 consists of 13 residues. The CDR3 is CSAPNPRDSGYTF. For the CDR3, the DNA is TGCAGTGCTCCCAACCCCCGCGACTCGGGCTACACCTTC.

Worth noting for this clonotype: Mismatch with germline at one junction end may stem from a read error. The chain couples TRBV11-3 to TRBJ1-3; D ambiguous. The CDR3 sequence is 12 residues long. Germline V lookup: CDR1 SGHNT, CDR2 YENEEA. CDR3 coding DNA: TGTGCCAGCAACCATACTGGAAACACCGTATATTTT. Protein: CASNHTGNTVYF. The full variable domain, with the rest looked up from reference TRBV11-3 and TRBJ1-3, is EAGVVQSPRYKIIEKKQPVAFWCNPISGHNTLYWYLQNLGQGPELLIRYENEEAVDDSQLPKDRFSAERLKGVDSTLKIQPAELGDSAVYLCASNHTGNTVYFGEGSWLTVV.